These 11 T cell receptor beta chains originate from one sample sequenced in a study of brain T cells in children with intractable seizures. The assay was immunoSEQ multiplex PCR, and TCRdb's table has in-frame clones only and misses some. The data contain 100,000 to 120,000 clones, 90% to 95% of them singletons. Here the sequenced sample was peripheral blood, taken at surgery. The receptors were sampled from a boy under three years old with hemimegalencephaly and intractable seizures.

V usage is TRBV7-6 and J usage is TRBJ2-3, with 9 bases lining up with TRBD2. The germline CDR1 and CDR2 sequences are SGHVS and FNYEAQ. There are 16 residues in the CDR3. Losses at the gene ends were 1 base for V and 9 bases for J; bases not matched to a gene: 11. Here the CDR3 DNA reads TGTGCCAGCAGCTTAGAATTGCGGGAGGGCGAGGGGACGCAGTATTTT. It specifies CASSLELREGEGTQYF.

The DNA of the CDR3 is TGTGCCAGCAGTGAAGCCAGGGGCGGCAATCAGCCCCAGCATTTT. It codes for CASSEARGGNQPQHF. The J gene is TRBJ1-5, the V gene TRBV2, with D possibly TRBD1 on 6 matching bases. The CDR3 has 15 amino acids. The V end was cut by 0 bases, the J end by 2 bases, with 8 bases between. CDR1 SNHLY and CDR2 FYNNEI come from the germline V gene.

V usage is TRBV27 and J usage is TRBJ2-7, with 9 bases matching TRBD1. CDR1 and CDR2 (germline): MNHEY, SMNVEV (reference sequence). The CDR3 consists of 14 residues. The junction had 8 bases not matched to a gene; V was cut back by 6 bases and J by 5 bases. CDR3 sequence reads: CASRPGQGNHEQYF. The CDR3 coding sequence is TGTGCCAGCAGACCGGGACAGGGAAACCACGAGCAGTACTTC.

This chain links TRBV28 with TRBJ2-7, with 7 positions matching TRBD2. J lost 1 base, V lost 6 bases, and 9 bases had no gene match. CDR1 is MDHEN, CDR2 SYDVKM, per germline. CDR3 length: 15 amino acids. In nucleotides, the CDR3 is TGTGCCAGCAGCAGTCTAGCGGAAAGTTCCTACGAGCAGTACTTC. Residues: CASSSLAESSYEQYF.

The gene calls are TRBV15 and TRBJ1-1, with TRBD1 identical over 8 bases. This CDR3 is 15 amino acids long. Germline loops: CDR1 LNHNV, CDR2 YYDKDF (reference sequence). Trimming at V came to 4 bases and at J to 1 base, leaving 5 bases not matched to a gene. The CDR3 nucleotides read TGTGCCACCAGCAATGACAGGGGCCGGAACACTGAAGCTTTCTTT. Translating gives CATSNDRGRNTEAFF.

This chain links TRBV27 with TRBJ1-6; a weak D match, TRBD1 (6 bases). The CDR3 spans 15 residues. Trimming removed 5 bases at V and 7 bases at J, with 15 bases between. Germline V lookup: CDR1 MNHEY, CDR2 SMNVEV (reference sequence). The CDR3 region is CASSARQVQNSPLHF. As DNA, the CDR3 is TGTGCCAGCAGTGCCCGACAGGTCCAGAATTCACCCCTCCACTTT.

The chain's CDR3 is CASSANRGDEKLFF. The DNA for the CDR3 is TGTGCCAGCAGTGCGAACAGGGGAGATGAAAAACTGTTTTTT. The chain has TRBV2 and TRBJ1-4; 7 nucleotides align to TRBD1. Germline loops: CDR1 SNHLY, CDR2 FYNNEI. Trimming took 4 bases from V and 6 from J; bases not matched to a gene: 5. CDR3 length: 14 residues.

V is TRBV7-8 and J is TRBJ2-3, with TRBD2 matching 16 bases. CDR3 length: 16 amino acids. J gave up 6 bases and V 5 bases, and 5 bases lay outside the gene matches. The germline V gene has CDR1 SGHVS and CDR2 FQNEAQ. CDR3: CASSPRGLAGGDTQYF. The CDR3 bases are TGTGCCAGCAGCCCAAGGGGACTAGCGGGAGGGGATACGCAGTATTTT.

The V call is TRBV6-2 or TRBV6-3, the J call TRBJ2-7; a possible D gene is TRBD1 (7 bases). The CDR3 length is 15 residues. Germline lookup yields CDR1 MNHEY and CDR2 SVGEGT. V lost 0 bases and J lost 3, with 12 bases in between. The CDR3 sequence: CASSYSRDRYYEQYF. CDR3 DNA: TGTGCCAGCAGTTACTCGCGGGACAGATACTACGAGCAGTACTTC.

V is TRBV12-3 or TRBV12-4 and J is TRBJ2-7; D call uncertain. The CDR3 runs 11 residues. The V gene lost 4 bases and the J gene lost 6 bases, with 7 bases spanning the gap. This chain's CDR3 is CASSSSAEQYF. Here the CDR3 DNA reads TGTGCCAGCAGTTCCTCAGCCGAGCAGTACTTC.

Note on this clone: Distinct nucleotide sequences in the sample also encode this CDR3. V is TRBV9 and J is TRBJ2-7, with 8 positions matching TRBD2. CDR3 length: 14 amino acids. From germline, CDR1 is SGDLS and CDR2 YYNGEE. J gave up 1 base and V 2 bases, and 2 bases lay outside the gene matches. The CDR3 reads CASSVASGSYEQYF. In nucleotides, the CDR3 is TGTGCCAGCAGCGTGGCTAGCGGGTCCTACGAGCAGTACTTC.